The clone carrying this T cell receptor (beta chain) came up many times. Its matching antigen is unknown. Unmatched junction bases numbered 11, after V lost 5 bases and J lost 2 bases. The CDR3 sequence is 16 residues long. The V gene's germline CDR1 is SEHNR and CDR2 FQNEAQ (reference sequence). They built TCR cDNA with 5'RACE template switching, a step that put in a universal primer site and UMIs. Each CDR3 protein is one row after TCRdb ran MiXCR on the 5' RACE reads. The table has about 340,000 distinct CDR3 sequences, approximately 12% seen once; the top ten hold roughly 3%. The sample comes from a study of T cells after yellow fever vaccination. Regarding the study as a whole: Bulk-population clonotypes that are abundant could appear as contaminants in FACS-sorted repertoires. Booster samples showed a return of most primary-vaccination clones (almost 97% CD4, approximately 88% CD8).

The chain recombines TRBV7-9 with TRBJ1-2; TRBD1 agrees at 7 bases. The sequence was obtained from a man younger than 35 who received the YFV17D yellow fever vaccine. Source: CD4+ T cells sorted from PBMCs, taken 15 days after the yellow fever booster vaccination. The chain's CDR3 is CASSAPPGGGNYGYTF. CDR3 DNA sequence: TGTGCCAGCAGCGCCCCTCCAGGGGGTGGGAACTATGGCTACACCTTC.